The 3 T cell receptor beta chains given below trace back to one sample, sequenced in a study of T-cell memory formation after mild COVID-19. TCRdb reprocessed the 5' RACE reads via MiXCR and lists one record per CDR3 protein. The top ten clones hold 2% to 2.5% of a sample with approximately 180,000 distinct CDR3 sequences, 16% of them seen once. The specimen was PBMCs or a T cell subset sorted from them (not recorded which). The receptors stem from an adult woman who had mild COVID-19 (a few samples of this study predate the infection). Cell type and time point are not known.

The genes are TRBV27 and TRBJ2-1, with D uncertain. CDR3 length: 12 amino acids. Germline CDR1 and CDR2: MNHEY and SMNVEV (reference sequence). Trimming removed 6 bases from V and 6 bases from J, with 9 bases in between. In DNA form, the CDR3 reads TGTGCCAGCAGCCGGACGGCCAATGAGCAGTTCTTC. The encoded protein is CASSRTANEQFF.

There are a few counts of this clonotype. The V call is TRBV3-1, the J call TRBJ2-7; a weak D match, TRBD1 (5 bases). The CDR3 loop spans 16 amino acids. Germline CDR1 LGHDT, CDR2 YNNKEL (reference sequence). The V end was cut by 3 bases, the J end by 0 bases, with 15 bases between. The CDR3 sequence: CASSQNTQGNSYEQYF. The DNA of the CDR3 is TGTGCCAGCAGCCAGAACACCCAGGGAAACTCCTACGAGCAGTACTTC.

This clonotype was seen at least ten times. CDR3 bases: TGTGCCAGCAGCTTAACGTCAGGAGGGGGCGGTAGCACAGATACGCAGTATTTT. Protein: CASSLTSGGGGSTDTQYF. The rearrangement joins TRBV7-3 to TRBJ2-3, with a possible D match to TRBD1 (7 bases). The CDR3 has 18 amino acids. Germline loops: CDR1 SGHTA, CDR2 FQGTGA. Trimming stripped 0 bases from V and 0 bases from J, with 16 bases between.